The 32 T cell receptor beta chains reported below all come from one sample, sequenced in a study of T-cell memory formation after mild COVID-19. TCRdb independently ran MiXCR on the 5' RACE reads; one entry per CDR3 protein. Of fewer than 350,000 distinct CDR3 sequences listed, about a sixth were seen once; the top ten hold under 30%. Sequenced: PBMCs or a T cell subset sorted from them (not recorded which). Source of these receptors: a young man who had mild COVID-19 (a few samples of this study predate the infection). Cell type and time point are not known.

This rearrangement joins TRBV4-1 to TRBJ1-5; D perhaps matches TRBD1 (6 bases). The V gene's germline CDR1 is MGHRA and CDR2 YSYEKL. CDR3 size: 14 residues. The V end lost 4 bases, the J end lost 5 bases, and 12 bases lay between the germline ends. CDR3 sequence: CASSLTGFDQPQHF. In DNA form, the CDR3 reads TGCGCCAGCAGCCTCACAGGGTTTGATCAGCCCCAGCATTTT.

This clonotype was counted once. The chain couples TRBV20-1 to TRBJ2-1; the match to TRBD1 covers 7 bases. The V gene's germline CDR1 is DFQATT and CDR2 SNEGSKA (reference sequence). The J segment lost 2 bases and the V segment lost 5 bases, leaving 3 bases of the junction unmatched. CDR3 length equals 13 residues. Written as DNA, the CDR3 is TGCAGTGCTCGGGGACAGACCTACAATGAGCAGTTCTTC. It yields the protein CSARGQTYNEQFF.

The chain joins TRBV10-3 to TRBJ1-5; the D gene is possibly TRBD1 (6 bases). Deletions cut 5 bases from V and 7 bases from J, with 21 bases between. The CDR3 sequence is 16 residues long. Germline CDR1 ENHRY, CDR2 SYGVKD. Written as DNA, the CDR3 is TGTGCCATCAGTTCCAGATCGGCAGAGGGGGAGCAGCCCCAGCATTTT. Translated, it gives CAISSRSAEGEQPQHF.

This clonotype has a handful of counts. The rearrangement joins TRBV7-2 to TRBJ2-5; possible D gene TRBD2, 6 bases. Germline V CDR1 and CDR2: SGHTA, FQGNSA. V was shortened by 3 bases and J by 5 bases, with 13 bases between the two germline ends. The CDR3 has 14 residues. The CDR3 protein is CASSFPRGGETQYF. Here the CDR3 DNA reads TGTGCCAGCAGCTTTCCGCGGGGCGGGGAGACCCAGTACTTC.

V usage is TRBV12-3 or TRBV12-4 and J usage is TRBJ1-6, with 9 bases fitting TRBD1. The CDR3 extends over 16 amino acids. The V gene end was trimmed by 6 bases and the J gene end by 2 bases; junction bases not matched to a gene: 5. DNA of the CDR3: TGTGCCAGCAGCCGGGGACAGGGTACCTATAATTCACCCCTCCACTTT. Its translation is CASSRGQGTYNSPLHF.

The sample holds many counts of this clonotype. The V and J genes are TRBV7-2 and TRBJ2-5; D perhaps matches TRBD2 (6 bases). This CDR3 is 17 amino acids long. CDR1 is SGHTA and CDR2 is FQGNSA in the germline V gene. Trimming cost V 0 bases and J 2 bases, with 16 bases left between them. The CDR3 protein is CASSLARASAGQETQYF. The CDR3 nucleotides are TGTGCCAGCAGCTTAGCGCGGGCTAGCGCTGGGCAAGAGACCCAGTACTTC.

This clonotype came up a few times. The chain joins TRBV5-6 to TRBJ1-1; 7 nucleotides line up with TRBD1. Trimming removed 5 bases from V and 2 bases from J; junction bases left unmatched: 6. The CDR3 runs to 14 residues. The V gene's germline CDR1 is SGHDT and CDR2 YYEEEE. The CDR3 nucleotides are TGTGCCAGCAGGCGACAGGGTCGAAACACTGAAGCTTTCTTT. This encodes CASRRQGRNTEAFF. Complete variable domain (other parts from reference TRBV5-6 and TRBJ1-1): DAGVTQSPTHLIKTRGQQVTLRCSPKSGHDTVSWYQQALGQGPQFIFQYYEEEERQRGNFPDRFSGHQFPNYSSELNVNALLLGDSALYLCASRRQGRNTEAFFGQGTRLTVV.

There are a few counts of this clonotype. The J gene is TRBJ2-3, the V gene TRBV18; 9 nucleotides match TRBD2. Trimming cost V 3 bases and J 0 bases; bases outside gene matches: 1. The germline CDR1 and CDR2 sequences are KGHSH and LQKENI. There are 15 residues in the CDR3. This chain's CDR3 is CASSPLAGSTDTQYF. In nucleotides, the CDR3 is TGTGCCAGCTCACCCCTAGCGGGGAGCACAGATACGCAGTATTTT.

This rearrangement joins TRBV12-3 or TRBV12-4 to TRBJ1-1; possible D gene TRBD1, 6 bases. Between the trimmed V and J ends, which lost 4 bases and 1 base, there was a span of 13 bases. The CDR3 runs 15 residues. The CDR3 region is CASSSSWDTNTEAFF. The DNA of the CDR3 is TGTGCCAGCAGTTCTTCCTGGGACACGAACACTGAAGCTTTCTTT.

Many counts were recorded for this clonotype. This chain connects TRBV29-1 to TRBJ2-1; D is uncertain. The CDR3 loop spans 12 amino acids. In germline, CDR1 is SQVTM, CDR2 ANQGSEA. Trimming removed 4 bases from V and 4 bases from J, with 8 bases in between. The CDR3 region has the DNA TGCAGCGTTGGCAGGCGGTACAATGAGCAGTTCTTC. Its protein product is CSVGRRYNEQFF.

The gene calls are TRBV4-2 and TRBJ2-3, with TRBD2 matching 11 bases. The germline V gene has CDR1 LGHNA and CDR2 YNFKEQ. V dropped 7 bases and J dropped 9; count of bases not matched to a gene: 6. The CDR3 loop spans 13 amino acids. The DNA for the CDR3 is TGTGCCAGCACCCCTAGCGGGGGGCAAACGCAGTATTTT. Its protein is CASTPSGGQTQYF.

This clonotype appeared a few times. The genes are TRBV5-1 and TRBJ2-2; tentatively, D is TRBD1 (5 bases). Per the germline V gene, CDR1 is SGHRS and CDR2 is YFSETQ. CDR3 length: 15 amino acids. V lost 4 bases and J lost 0, with 10 bases in between. DNA for the CDR3: TGCGCCAGCAGCATGGACACACCGAACACCGGGGAGCTGTTTTTT. Translation: CASSMDTPNTGELFF.

The chain joins TRBV7-9 to TRBJ2-3, with 7 positions matching TRBD1. The CDR3 has 14 amino acids. Germline CDR1 SEHNR, CDR2 FQNEAQ (reference sequence). The J segment lost 1 base and the V segment lost 6 bases, leaving 4 bases of the junction unmatched. The CDR3 sequence is CASRNTGGTDTQYF. For the CDR3, the DNA is TGTGCCAGCAGGAATACAGGGGGCACAGATACGCAGTATTTT.

The chain uses TRBV24-1 and TRBJ2-5, with 13 bases matching TRBD2. Germline V CDR1 and CDR2: KGHDR, SFDVKD. The CDR3 contains 15 residues. The trim removed 4 bases at V and 5 bases at J, leaving 3 bases unmatched. The CDR3 here is CATSEGTSGVETQYF. CDR3 bases: TGTGCCACCAGTGAGGGGACTAGCGGGGTGGAGACCCAGTACTTC.

The chain recombines TRBV10-2 with TRBJ1-1; D gene ambiguous. The CDR3 runs 13 residues. Looked up from germline, CDR1 is WSHSY and CDR2 is SAAADI. Trimming took 7 bases from V and 2 from J, leaving 11 bases between them. CDR3 bases: TGCGCCAGCAAATTCGGAGTTAACACTGAAGCTTTCTTT. Translating gives CASKFGVNTEAFF.

This chain joins TRBV4-2 and TRBJ1-1; weak D call: TRBD1 (5 bases). This CDR3 has 15 residues. Trimming pared 1 base from V and 0 bases from J, leaving 9 bases between. The germline V gene encodes CDR1 LGHNA and CDR2 YNFKEQ. The CDR3 DNA sequence: TGTGCCAGCAGCCAAGTGCCCAGGGTGAACACTGAAGCTTTCTTT. This sequence encodes CASSQVPRVNTEAFF.

The rearrangement uses TRBV7-2 and TRBJ2-7; 8 nucleotides match TRBD2. This CDR3 region has 15 residues. Germline values: CDR1 SGHTA, CDR2 FQGNSA. V was pared by 2 bases and J by 0 bases, with 3 bases of the junction left unmatched. In DNA form, the CDR3 reads TGTGCCAGCAGCTTAAGGCGGGGGGTCTCCTACGAGCAGTACTTC. As protein: CASSLRRGVSYEQYF.

The chain links TRBV7-2 to TRBJ1-2, with D possibly being TRBD1 (5 bases). The germline V and J ends were trimmed by 0 bases and 8 bases, with 10 bases remaining between them. Germline assignment: CDR1 SGHTA and CDR2 FQGNSA. The CDR3 runs 13 residues. The CDR3 bases are TGTGCCAGCAGCTTAGCAGGGGAAAGCGGCTACACCTTC. It codes for CASSLAGESGYTF.

On this clonotype: This sequence may be a read error, since a much larger clone differs from it by one base. The chain joins TRBV5-1 to TRBJ2-1; D gene uncertain. This CDR3 region has 15 residues. V was shortened by 0 bases and J by 0 bases, with 7 bases between the two germline ends. Germline V lookup: CDR1 SGHRS, CDR2 YFSETQ. CDR3 sequence: CASSLATSSYNEQFF. As DNA, the CDR3 is TGCGCCAGCAGCTTGGCCACCAGCTCCTACAATGAGCAGTTCTTC.

The chain has TRBV13 and TRBJ2-5; a weak D match, TRBD2 (6 bases). This CDR3 region has 11 residues. Trimming cost V 9 bases and J 8 bases, with 13 bases left between them. Germline CDR1 is PRHDT and CDR2 is FYEKMQ (reference sequence). The CDR3 protein is CASAGGETQYF. The CDR3 DNA reads TGTGCCAGTGCCGGGGGTGAAACCCAGTACTTC.

This chain links TRBV6-5 with TRBJ1-2, with TRBD1 identical over 7 bases. J was trimmed by 5 bases and V by 6 bases; bases with no gene match: 15. The CDR3 is 16 amino acids. Germline loops: CDR1 MNHEY, CDR2 SVGAGI. The CDR3 DNA is TGTGCCAGCAGCCTTTCGGCCCAGGGGGGGGGATATGGCTACACCTTC. It translates to CASSLSAQGGGYGYTF.

This chain uses TRBV12-3 or TRBV12-4 with TRBJ1-1; D is perhaps TRBD1 (5 bases). CDR3 length equals 14 residues. The V gene lost 3 bases and the J gene lost 4 bases, with 12 bases spanning the gap. Here the CDR3 DNA reads TGTGCCAGCAGTTTCATGGGGGTGGGCACTGAAGCTTTCTTT. Its protein product is CASSFMGVGTEAFF.

The chain combines TRBV12-3 or TRBV12-4 with TRBJ1-2, with 8 bases lining up with TRBD1. This CDR3 contains 14 residues. The V and J ends lost 5 bases and 7 bases, in that order; junction bases with no gene match: 9. CDR3 sequence reads: CASSPQGVPGGYTF. As DNA, the CDR3 is TGTGCCAGCAGTCCACAGGGGGTACCGGGTGGCTACACCTTC.

This sequence joins TRBV7-2 and TRBJ2-5; 11 nucleotides align to TRBD2. V was clipped by 7 bases and J by 0 bases; unmatched bases: 10. CDR1 is SGHTA, CDR2 FQGNSA, per germline. This CDR3 spans 17 amino acids. The CDR3 protein is CASNLSGGGWNQETQYF. For the CDR3, the DNA is TGTGCCAGCAACCTTAGCGGGGGGGGTTGGAACCAAGAGACCCAGTACTTC.

This clonotype was found many times. J is TRBJ2-3 and V is TRBV5-1; D may match TRBD1 or TRBD2 (5 bases each). The V and J ends lost 7 bases and 6 bases respectively, with 15 bases between them. This CDR3 is built from 13 residues. Per germline, CDR1 SGHRS and CDR2 YFSETQ. This CDR3 is CASRDVNEDTQYF. The CDR3 coding sequence is TGCGCCAGCCGGGACGTAAACGAGGATACGCAGTATTTT.

The gene calls are TRBV5-1 and TRBJ1-1; D is ambiguous. Germline V gene sequence: CDR1 SGHRS, CDR2 YFSETQ. The CDR3 is 14 residues long. Trimming took off 0 bases at V and 0 bases at J, with 6 bases between the two ends. The CDR3 here is CASSLDSLNTEAFF. The CDR3, as DNA: TGCGCCAGCAGCTTGGACTCATTGAACACTGAAGCTTTCTTT. Full variable domain (missing parts from reference TRBV5-1 and TRBJ1-1): KAGVTQTPRYLIKTRGQQVTLSCSPISGHRSVSWYQQTPGQGLQFLFEYFSETQRNKGNFPGRFSGRQFSNSRSEMNVSTLELGDSALYLCASSLDSLNTEAFFGQGTRLTVV.

This clonotype was detected only a few times. This rearrangement joins TRBV15 to TRBJ1-1, with TRBD1 as a possible D gene (6 bases). The V gene's germline CDR1 is LNHNV and CDR2 YYDKDF (reference sequence). The CDR3 runs to 14 residues. Trimming stripped 4 bases from V and 5 bases from J, with 14 bases between. The CDR3 spells CATSTPPRGTEAFF. DNA of the CDR3: TGTGCCACCAGCACACCGCCCAGGGGAACTGAAGCTTTCTTT.

This sequence joins TRBV30 and TRBJ1-5; no firm D call. The CDR3 contains 13 residues. Trimming shortened V by 0 bases and J by 4 bases, and 7 bases separated the two germline ends. Germline-derived CDR1 and CDR2 are GTSNPN and SVGIG (reference sequence). The chain's CDR3 is CAWSVEGNQPQHF. The CDR3 DNA reads as TGTGCCTGGAGTGTAGAAGGGAATCAGCCCCAGCATTTT. Together with reference TRBV30 and TRBJ1-5, the CDR3 gives the full variable domain: SQTIHQWPATLVQPVGSPLSLECTVEGTSNPNLYWYRQAAGRGLQLLFYSVGIGQISSEVPQNLSASRPQDRQFILSSKKLLLSDSGFYLCAWSVEGNQPQHFGDGTRLSIL.

The rearrangement joins TRBV7-9 to TRBJ2-3; D is unresolved. V gave up 4 bases and J gave up 5 bases, with 13 bases separating them. CDR1 SEHNR and CDR2 FQNEAQ come from the germline V gene (reference sequence). The CDR3 extends over 14 amino acids. In DNA, the CDR3 is TGTGCCAGCAGCTCTTCGGAAGAAGGAGATACGCAGTATTTT. As protein: CASSSSEEGDTQYF.

This clonotype was detected only a few times. The genes are TRBV4-1 and TRBJ2-2, with a tentative D call TRBD1 (5 bases). The CDR3 covers 14 residues. V was pared by 10 bases and J by 0 bases, with 12 bases between. Germline V gene lookup returns CDR1 MGHRA and CDR2 YSYEKL. The CDR3 bases are TGCGCCACCTCCCCAGGGCCGAACACCGGGGAGCTGTTTTTT. Protein: CATSPGPNTGELFF.

This clonotype was observed a few times. The chain recombines TRBV5-5 with TRBJ2-7; 9 bases map to TRBD1. The germline V gene encodes CDR1 SGHKS and CDR2 YYEKEE (reference sequence). With 4 bases clipped from V and 6 bases from J, the junction kept 8 bases outside the gene matches. The CDR3 is made up of 14 amino acids. The CDR3 is CASSPDRGGPEQYV. For the CDR3, the DNA is TGTGCCAGCAGCCCGGACAGGGGAGGACCCGAGCAGTACGTC.

V is TRBV6-5 and J is TRBJ2-5, with D uncertain. Germline V gene sequence: CDR1 MNHEY, CDR2 SVGAGI. Trimming took 2 bases from V and 4 from J, leaving 8 bases between them. The CDR3 runs 13 residues. The CDR3 protein is CASSYPVGETQYF. CDR3 nucleotide sequence: TGTGCCAGCAGTTACCCGGTAGGAGAGACCCAGTACTTC.